The 22 T cell receptor beta chains below were found in one sample sequenced in a study of cytomegalovirus exposure and HLA in healthy donors. It was with 60 Vbeta and 13 Jbeta primers that the PCR ran. The method was immunoSEQ multiplex PCR; TCRdb's version includes in-frame clones alone and lacks a portion of them. The sample holds more than 80,000 clones; about four fifths are singletons and the top ten take roughly 14%. Sequencing was done on a sample of PBMCs. Every receptor here comes from a woman in her 70s in good health and CMV-seropositive.

The rearrangement links TRBV18 to TRBJ2-3; TRBD1 matches 11 bases. CDR3 length: 16 residues. V gave up 6 bases and J gave up 4 bases; unmatched junction bases: 9. Germline V gene data show CDR1 as KGHSH and CDR2 as LQKENI. The CDR3 loop reads CASSPPPGQGADTQYF. DNA of the CDR3: TGTGCCAGCTCTCCCCCACCGGGACAGGGGGCAGATACGCAGTATTTT.

The CDR3 sequence: CSVQAGLEPGQGLNEQYF. Written as DNA, the CDR3 is TGCAGCGTTCAGGCCGGCCTTGAGCCGGGACAGGGTTTAAACGAGCAGTACTTC. The chain recombines TRBV29-1 with TRBJ2-7, with 9 bases fitting TRBD1. The V gene's germline CDR1 is SQVTM and CDR2 ANQGSEA. The V gene end was trimmed by 5 bases and the J gene end by 5 bases; junction bases not matched to a gene: 22. The CDR3 has 18 amino acids.

This chain links TRBV19 with TRBJ2-6; TRBD1 is a possible D gene (6 bases). Per the germline V gene, CDR1 is LNHDA and CDR2 is SQIVND (reference sequence). Trimming took off 4 bases at V and 0 bases at J, with 13 bases between the two ends. This CDR3 has 17 residues. For the CDR3, the DNA is TGTGCCAGTAGTAGGGGACATGACGTCTCTGGGGCCAACGTCCTGACTTTC. Translating it yields CASSRGHDVSGANVLTF.

This clone was recorded many times. The chain recombines TRBV6-4 with TRBJ2-2; 7 bases fit TRBD1. With 2 bases clipped from V and 3 bases from J, the junction kept 3 bases outside the gene matches. The CDR3 runs 15 residues. Germline lookup yields CDR1 MRHNA and CDR2 SNTAGT. The CDR3 DNA is TGTGCCAGCAGTGACAGGGGGCTCGACACCGGGGAGCTGTTTTTT. The encoded protein is CASSDRGLDTGELFF.

The chain couples TRBV5-5 to TRBJ1-2, with D hard to call. This CDR3 spans 11 amino acids. Trimming stripped 0 bases from V and 8 bases from J, with 5 bases between. The germline V gene has CDR1 SGHKS and CDR2 YYEKEE (reference sequence). CDR3 sequence reads: CASSLDTGYTF. The CDR3 nucleotides are TGTGCCAGCAGCTTGGACACCGGCTACACCTTC.

The chain uses TRBV6-1 and TRBJ1-5, with D possibly matching TRBD1 (6 bases). The CDR3 extends over 14 amino acids. In germline, CDR1 is MNHNS, CDR2 SASEGT. V lost 6 bases to trimming and J lost 6 bases, with 15 bases between them. DNA for the CDR3: TGTGCCAGCAGGGATACAGGGTCCGGTCAGCCCCAGCATTTT. Its protein product is CASRDTGSGQPQHF.

This chain links TRBV5-4 with TRBJ2-1; 7 bases are shared with TRBD1. The CDR3 has 16 amino acids. Trimming cost V 4 bases and J 0 bases; bases outside gene matches: 7. Per the germline V gene, CDR1 is SGHNT and CDR2 is YYREEE (reference sequence). The DNA of the CDR3 is TGTGCCAGCAGCAAGGGACAGATGAGCTCCTACAATGAGCAGTTCTTC. This translates into CASSKGQMSSYNEQFF.

CDR3 amino acids: CSVVRGTNTGELFF. The CDR3 DNA reads TGCAGCGTAGTCCGGGGGACGAACACCGGGGAGCTGTTTTTT. The chain links TRBV29-1 to TRBJ2-2; possibly TRBD2 for D (6 bases). The CDR3 loop spans 14 amino acids. Germline CDR1 SQVTM, CDR2 ANQGSEA. V was clipped by 6 bases and J by 0 bases, with 11 bases between them.

The chain has TRBV29-1 and TRBJ2-3, with no clear D. V was clipped by 4 bases and J by 1 base, with 3 bases between them. This CDR3 is built from 11 residues. Germline V gene lookup returns CDR1 SQVTM and CDR2 ANQGSEA. The CDR3 DNA follows: TGCAGCGTTGCTGGCACAGATACGCAGTATTTT. Protein sequence: CSVAGTDTQYF.

The rearrangement uses TRBV7-2 and TRBJ2-7; D is ambiguous. V was cut by 5 bases and J by 3 bases, with 5 bases left in between. CDR1 and CDR2 (germline): SGHTA, FQGNSA. The CDR3 runs 11 residues. Here the CDR3 reads CASSLLYEQYF. In DNA, the CDR3 is TGTGCCAGCAGCCTACTCTACGAGCAGTACTTC.

This chain connects TRBV6-4 to TRBJ1-5; D ambiguous. Germline V gives CDR1 MRHNA, CDR2 SNTAGT. Trimming removed 3 bases from V and 4 bases from J, with 7 bases in between. The CDR3 runs 13 residues. The CDR3 DNA reads as TGTGCCAGCAGTGAGTCGGGAAATCAGCCCCAGCATTTT. Protein product: CASSESGNQPQHF.

The chain recombines TRBV10-3 with TRBJ1-2, with 10 bases identical to TRBD1. Germline V gives CDR1 ENHRY, CDR2 SYGVKD. This CDR3 is built from 13 residues. The trim removed 8 bases at V and 3 bases at J, leaving 3 bases unmatched. CDR3 amino acids: CAIDRGQDYGYTF. The DNA for the CDR3 is TGTGCCATCGACAGGGGGCAGGACTATGGCTACACCTTC.

J is TRBJ2-1 and V is TRBV11-2; 9 bases map to TRBD2. The CDR3 extends over 15 amino acids. Germline values: CDR1 SGHAT, CDR2 FQNNGV. The junction had 9 bases not matched to a gene; V was cut back by 4 bases and J by 8 bases. CDR3 sequence (DNA): TGTGCCAGCAGCTCGACAGGACTAGCGAGCTATGAGCAGTTCTTC. Translated, it gives CASSSTGLASYEQFF.

The sample holds one count of this clone. The V call is TRBV18, the J call TRBJ2-1; 7 positions match TRBD1. The CDR3 has 17 residues. After removal of 6 bases from V and 7 bases from J, the junction contained 18 bases not matched to a gene. Germline V gives CDR1 KGHSH, CDR2 LQKENI. In DNA, the CDR3 is TGTGCCAGCTCGAAGGTACAGGGGACGGCTGAGAGGAATGAGCAGTTCTTC. It translates to CASSKVQGTAERNEQFF.

Only a few counts were recorded for this clone. V is TRBV18 and J is TRBJ2-5; the D gene is possibly TRBD1 (6 bases). Between the trimmed V and J ends, which lost 2 bases and 5 bases, there was a span of 18 bases. The germline gives CDR1 KGHSH, CDR2 LQKENI. This CDR3 is 16 amino acids long. CDR3 sequence reads: CASSPSSPQGSETQYF. CDR3 coding DNA: TGTGCCAGCTCACCATCAAGTCCCCAGGGGTCGGAGACCCAGTACTTC.

The V and J genes are TRBV4-1 and TRBJ2-7; tentative D call: TRBD2 (5 bases). V lost 3 bases and J 2 bases, leaving 14 bases between the germline ends. Germline CDR1 and CDR2: MGHRA and YSYEKL. This CDR3 region has 15 residues. The CDR3 region has the DNA TGCGCCAGCAGCCACTATCCAGCGGAGGCCTACGAGCAGTACTTC. Translated: CASSHYPAEAYEQYF.

The gene calls are TRBV7-8 and TRBJ2-2, with 8 nucleotides matching TRBD1. The CDR3 contains 16 residues. V shed 2 bases, J shed 4 bases, and the junction held 6 bases outside the gene matches. From germline, CDR1 is SGHVS and CDR2 FQNEAQ. CDR3 bases: TGTGCCAGCAGCTTATCATGGCAGGGGGCCACCGGGGAGCTGTTTTTT. It codes for CASSLSWQGATGELFF.

The chain uses TRBV15 and TRBJ1-3, with D possibly being TRBD1 (6 bases). The CDR3 covers 16 residues. Per the germline V gene, CDR1 is LNHNV and CDR2 is YYDKDF (reference sequence). The ends were cut back, 4 bases at V and 2 bases at J, with 15 bases in the middle. The CDR3 DNA reads as TGTGCCACCAGCACCTTTGGGGGCAATCCTGGAAACACCATATATTTT. Protein: CATSTFGGNPGNTIYF.

This chain connects TRBV5-5 to TRBJ1-1; D may be TRBD1 (5 bases). The germline V gene has CDR1 SGHKS and CDR2 YYEKEE (reference sequence). V shed 4 bases and J shed 0 bases, with 13 bases lying between them. The CDR3 consists of 15 residues. The CDR3 region is CASSPRRQLNTEAFF. The CDR3 DNA follows: TGTGCCAGCAGCCCGCGGCGACAGCTGAACACTGAAGCTTTCTTT.

This clone was seen a few times. V gene TRBV6-5 combines with J gene TRBJ1-4, with TRBD1 identical over 9 bases. This CDR3 has 15 residues. Trimming removed 2 bases from V and 8 bases from J; junction bases left unmatched: 6. Germline CDR1 is MNHEY and CDR2 is SVGAGI. The CDR3 here is CASSYAGTGYEKLFF. In nucleotides, the CDR3 is TGTGCCAGCAGTTACGCCGGGACAGGGTACGAAAAACTGTTTTTT.

The chain is built from TRBV10-3 and TRBJ1-5; unclear D gene. From germline, CDR1 is ENHRY and CDR2 SYGVKD. V was cut by 6 bases and J by 3 bases, with 9 bases left in between. The CDR3 runs to 13 residues. The CDR3 spells CAIRQSYNQPQHF. CDR3 sequence (DNA): TGTGCCATCAGACAGAGTTACAATCAGCCCCAGCATTTT.

The J gene is TRBJ1-2, the V gene TRBV2; no reliable D call. The CDR3 is made up of 17 amino acids. Trimming cost V 0 bases and J 7 bases, with 21 bases left between them. Germline V gene data show CDR1 as SNHLY and CDR2 as FYNNEI. DNA of the CDR3: TGTGCCAGCAGTGAAGCGCTTCGTTTTAGAGGCGGGAGTGGCTACACCTTC. Its protein is CASSEALRFRGGSGYTF.